What follows describes a single TCR beta chain. Its specificity is unknown. The source of the sample is a study of cytomegalovirus exposure and HLA in healthy donors. General study findings and limits: A later analysis found TCR association rates differed by HLA locus, highest for DRB1 and lowest for HLA-C. Rare TCR sequences dominated, though some public TCRs recurred in many donors. Altogether, 160 or so TCR beta chains were recorded as cytomegalovirus-associated.

The CDR3 consists of 15 residues. Germline CDR1 is SGHAT and CDR2 is FQNNGV. V trimming: 4 bases; J trimming: 9 bases; junction bases outside the gene matches: 5. PCR employed 60 Vbeta and 13 Jbeta primers. Libraries were prepared by immunoSEQ multiplex PCR; TCRdb keeps only in-frame clonotypes and omits some of them. The sample carries about 90,000 clones, roughly 76% recorded once. The V call is TRBV11-2, the J call TRBJ2-1; the match to TRBD2 covers 14 bases. Sequenced input: PBMCs. The sequence was collected from a woman aged 60-75 years in good health and CMV-seropositive. The CDR3, as DNA: TGTGCCAGCAGCTCGGGACTAGCGGGAGTAGTTGAGCAGTTCTTC. The encoded protein is CASSSGLAGVVEQFF.